This T cell receptor (beta chain) is drawn from a study of blood T cell repertoires in COVID-19. Clones were read by immunoSEQ multiplex PCR, and TCRdb kept only the in-frame ones, dropping some. The table shows 180,000 or so clones, with almost 85% occurring only once. V was cut by 6 bases and J by 3 bases, with 8 bases left in between. In germline, CDR1 is MNHEY, CDR2 SVGAGI. CDR3 length equals 12 residues. This TCR came from a man aged 45 to 65 who had recovered from COVID-19. The chain joins TRBV6-5 to TRBJ1-1; TRBD1 might be the D (5 bases). The material sequenced was PBMCs or T cells enriched from blood (not recorded which). The CDR3 region is CASSAGYTEAFF. DNA of the CDR3: TGTGCCAGCAGCGCAGGGTACACTGAAGCTTTCTTT.